The next 7 T cell receptor beta chains were all read from a single sample in a study of cytomegalovirus exposure and HLA in healthy donors. This PCR relied on a set of 60 Vbeta primers and 13 Jbeta primers. Sequenced by immunoSEQ multiplex PCR; TCRdb stores in-frame clones only, minus some. Of 300,000 or so clones listed, roughly four fifths are singletons. Sequencing was performed on PBMCs. The source of these receptors is a woman aged 40 to 50 in good health and CMV-seropositive.

In this sample, this clone turned up once. V gene TRBV7-9 combines with J gene TRBJ1-5, with D tentatively TRBD1 (5 bases). Deletions cut 5 bases from V and 8 bases from J, with 13 bases between. Germline CDR1 SEHNR, CDR2 FQNEAQ (reference sequence). The CDR3 loop spans 13 amino acids. CDR3 region: CASSADSMEPQHF. CDR3 nucleotides: TGTGCCAGCAGCGCAGACAGTATGGAGCCCCAGCATTTT.

CDR3 coding DNA: TGTGCCTGGACCTTGGACAGGGGCTATGGCTACACCTTC. Translating it yields CAWTLDRGYGYTF. The genes are TRBV30 and TRBJ1-2; 9 positions agree with TRBD1. The germline CDR1 and CDR2 sequences are GTSNPN and SVGIG (reference sequence). Losses at the gene ends were 4 bases for V and 4 bases for J; bases not matched to a gene: 4. The CDR3 extends over 13 amino acids. Full variable domain (missing parts from reference TRBV30 and TRBJ1-2): SQTIHQWPATLVQPVGSPLSLECTVEGTSNPNLYWYRQAAGRGLQLLFYSVGIGQISSEVPQNLSASRPQDRQFILSSKKLLLSDSGFYLCAWTLDRGYGYTFGSGTRLTVV.

The J gene is TRBJ2-1, the V gene TRBV6-6; the match to TRBD2 covers 13 bases. Trimming took 6 bases from V and 12 from J; bases not matched to a gene: 5. The germline V gene has CDR1 MNHNY and CDR2 SVGAGI (reference sequence). The CDR3 sequence is 13 residues long. CDR3 coding DNA: TGTGCCAGCAGCGGACTAGCGGGAGCGGGGCAGTTCTTC. Its protein product is CASSGLAGAGQFF.

In DNA, the CDR3 is TGTGCCAGTAGTGGACAGGGTATCAGCACTGAAGCTTTCTTT. Its translation: CASSGQGISTEAFF. The chain uses TRBV19 and TRBJ1-1; TRBD1 matches at 8 bases. Germline V gene sequence: CDR1 LNHDA, CDR2 SQIVND (reference sequence). The CDR3 loop spans 14 amino acids. V lost 5 bases, J lost 4 bases, and 6 bases stayed unmatched.

The chain links TRBV7-2 to TRBJ2-6, with D possibly TRBD1 on 6 matching bases. The CDR3 loop spans 16 amino acids. The V gene's germline CDR1 is SGHTA and CDR2 FQGNSA. Trimming took 5 bases from V and 2 from J, leaving 13 bases between them. The CDR3 sequence: CASSQQGNPGANVLTF. The CDR3 DNA reads as TGTGCCAGCAGCCAACAGGGTAACCCTGGGGCCAACGTCCTGACTTTC.

This rearrangement joins TRBV7-2 to TRBJ2-1; 13 nucleotides align to TRBD2. Trimming took 5 bases from V and 8 from J; bases not matched to a gene: 6. CDR1 is SGHTA, CDR2 FQGNSA, per germline. The CDR3 is 15 residues long. This CDR3 is CASSEGLAGVHEQFF. The CDR3 bases are TGTGCCAGCAGCGAAGGACTAGCGGGAGTCCATGAGCAGTTCTTC.

The rearrangement links TRBV14 to TRBJ2-2; TRBD2 matches at 10 bases. This CDR3 contains 15 residues. V trimming: 2 bases; J trimming: 4 bases; junction bases outside the gene matches: 1. CDR1 SGHDN and CDR2 FVKESK come from the germline V gene. CDR3 DNA: TGTGCCAGCAGCCAACTAGCGGGGGCCACCGGGGAGCTGTTTTTT. As protein: CASSQLAGATGELFF.